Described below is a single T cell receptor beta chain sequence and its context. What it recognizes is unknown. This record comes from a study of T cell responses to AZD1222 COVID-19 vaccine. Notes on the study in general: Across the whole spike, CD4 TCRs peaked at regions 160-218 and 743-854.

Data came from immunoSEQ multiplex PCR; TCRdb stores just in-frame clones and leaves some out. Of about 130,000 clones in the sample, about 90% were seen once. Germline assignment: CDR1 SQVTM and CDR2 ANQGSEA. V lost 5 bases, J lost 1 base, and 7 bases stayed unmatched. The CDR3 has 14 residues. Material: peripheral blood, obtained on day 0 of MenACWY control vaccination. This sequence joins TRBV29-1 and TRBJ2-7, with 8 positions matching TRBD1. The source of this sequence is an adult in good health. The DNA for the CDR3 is TGCAGCGTTACTCGGACAGGGAGTTCCTACGAGCAGTACTTC. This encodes CSVTRTGSSYEQYF.